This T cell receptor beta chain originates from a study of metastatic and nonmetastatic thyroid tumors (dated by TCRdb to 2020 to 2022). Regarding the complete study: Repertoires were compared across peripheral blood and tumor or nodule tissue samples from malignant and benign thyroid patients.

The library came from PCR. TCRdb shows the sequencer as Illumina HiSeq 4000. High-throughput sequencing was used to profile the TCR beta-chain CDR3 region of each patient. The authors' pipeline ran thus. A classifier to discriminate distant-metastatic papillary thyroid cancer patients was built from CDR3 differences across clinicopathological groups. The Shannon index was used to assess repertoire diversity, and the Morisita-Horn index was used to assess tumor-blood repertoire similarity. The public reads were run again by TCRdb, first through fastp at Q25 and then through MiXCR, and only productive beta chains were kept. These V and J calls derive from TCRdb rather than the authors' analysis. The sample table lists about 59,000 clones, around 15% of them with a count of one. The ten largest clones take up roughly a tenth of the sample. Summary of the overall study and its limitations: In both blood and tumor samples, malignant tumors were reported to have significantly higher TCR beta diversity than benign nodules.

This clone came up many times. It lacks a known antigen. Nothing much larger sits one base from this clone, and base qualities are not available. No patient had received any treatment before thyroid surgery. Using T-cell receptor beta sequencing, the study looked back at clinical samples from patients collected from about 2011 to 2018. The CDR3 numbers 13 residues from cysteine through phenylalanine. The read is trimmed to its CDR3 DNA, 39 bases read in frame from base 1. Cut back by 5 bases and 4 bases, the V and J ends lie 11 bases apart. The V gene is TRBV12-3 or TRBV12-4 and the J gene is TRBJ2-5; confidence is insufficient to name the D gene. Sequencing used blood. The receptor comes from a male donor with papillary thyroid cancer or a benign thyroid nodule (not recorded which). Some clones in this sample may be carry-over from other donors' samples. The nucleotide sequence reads TGTGCCAGCAGTCCGTCTTTGGGAGAGACCCAGTACTTC. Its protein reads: CASSPSLGETQYF.